These 4 T cell receptor beta chains originate from one sample sequenced in a study of cytomegalovirus exposure and HLA in healthy donors. Profiled with immunoSEQ multiplex PCR; TCRdb holds only in-frame clones, not every one. The repertoire holds under 140,000 clones, with approximately 90% as singletons. Material for sequencing was PBMCs. These receptors were obtained from a woman aged 18-35 years in good health and CMV-seronegative.

The rearrangement links TRBV7-9 to TRBJ2-1; 10 bases match TRBD2. The CDR3 loop spans 16 amino acids. J gave up 15 bases and V 1 base, and 15 bases lay outside the gene matches. Germline assignment: CDR1 SEHNR and CDR2 FQNEAQ (reference sequence). CDR3 protein: CASSLGIAGGLSRAFF. CDR3 nucleotide sequence: TGTGCCAGCAGCTTAGGGATAGCGGGAGGCCTTAGTCGAGCGTTCTTC.

This chain joins TRBV19 and TRBJ1-2, with D possibly TRBD1 on 6 matching bases. CDR1 is LNHDA, CDR2 SQIVND, per germline (reference sequence). The CDR3 is 17 residues long. Trimming shortened V by 7 bases and J by 8 bases, and 29 bases separated the two germline ends. CDR3 in amino acids: CASTSYSTGGLGRGYTF. The CDR3 bases are TGTGCCAGTACCTCATATTCTACCGGGGGGCTTGGACGCGGCTACACCTTC.

This clone occurred a few times. The chain recombines TRBV30 with TRBJ1-1, with D perhaps matching TRBD1 (5 bases). V shed 3 bases and J shed 2 bases, with 10 bases lying between them. This CDR3 contains 13 residues. Germline lookup yields CDR1 GTSNPN and CDR2 SVGIG (reference sequence). The CDR3 nucleotides are TGTGCCTGGAGGGGCCAGGGAAACACTGAAGCTTTCTTT. Translation gives CAWRGQGNTEAFF.

The rearrangement uses TRBV6-6 and TRBJ2-2; D is uncertain. This CDR3 is 15 amino acids long. V gave up 4 bases and J gave up 0 bases, with 9 bases separating them. Looked up from germline, CDR1 is MNHNY and CDR2 is SVGAGI (reference sequence). CDR3 sequence reads: CASSLLQPNTGELFF. The CDR3 DNA is TGTGCCAGCAGTTTGTTACAGCCGAACACCGGGGAGCTGTTTTTT.